These T cell receptor beta chains were read from a single sample in a study of identical twins. TCRdb called the 5' RACE reads again in MiXCR, with one record for every CDR3 protein. The sample gives fewer than 900,000 distinct CDR3 sequences, over 15% of which show up once; about 12% is in the top ten. Separately, the same data were catalogued under a study of T cells expressing NK-cell markers.

Input material: PBMCs. These receptors all stem from a woman aged 18-35 years in good health. CDR3s include the opening cysteine and the closing phenylalanine or tryptophan. D genes are given only for firm matches. A row's size may be missing; if present it is once, few, many or a size class.

abundance	v_gene	j_gene	d_gene	CDR3nt	CDR3aa
-	TRBV6-5	TRBJ2-7	TRBD2	TGTGCCAGCAGTTCAACTAGCGGGAGATCCTACGAGCAGTACTTC	CASSSTSGRSYEQYF
few	TRBV20-1	TRBJ2-3	TRBD2	TGCAGTGCTTCCCGACTAGCGGGACGCAGCACAGATACGCAGTATTTT	CSASRLAGRSTDTQYF
few	TRBV11-2	TRBJ2-3	-	TGTGCCAGCAGCATCATTCTAGCGAACATGCAGTATTTT	CASSIILANMQYF
few	TRBV5-1	TRBJ2-3	TRBD2	TGCGCCAGCAGCTCGACGGGGGGGGCCTTGAGAGATACGCAGTATTTT	CASSSTGGALRDTQYF
few	TRBV7-8	TRBJ2-1	TRBD1	TGTGCCAGCAGCCCTACGTTCAATGCAGGGGGAAAGAATGAGCAGTTCTTC	CASSPTFNAGGKNEQFF
-	TRBV7-7	TRBJ1-1	-	TGTGCTATCATGAAGGGCACTGAAGCTTTCTTT	CAIMKGTEAFF
-	TRBV24-1	TRBJ2-1	TRBD1	TGTGCCACCAGTGATGCCGGGACAGGTAACAATGAGCAGTTCTTC	CATSDAGTGNNEQFF
few	TRBV12-3/TRBV12-4	TRBJ2-7	TRBD2	TGTGCCAGCAGTTCCGAACTAGCGGGGGCCTACGAGCAGTACTTC	CASSSELAGAYEQYF
-	TRBV12-3/TRBV12-4	TRBJ2-2	-	TGTGCCAGCAGTTCGAGACAGGCGAACACCGGGGAGCTGTTTTTT	CASSSRQANTGELFF
-	TRBV7-9	TRBJ2-1	TRBD2	TGTGCCAGCAGGCCGCTAGCGGGAGCAAGCTTCTTC	CASRPLAGASFF
-	TRBV10-3	TRBJ2-1	TRBD2	TGTGCCATCAGTGAGTCGGCGGGGGGGCCGAATGAGCAGTTCTTC	CAISESAGGPNEQFF
-	TRBV15	TRBJ2-3	-	TGTGCCACCAGCAGACAGCTTGGGTTGACAGATACGCAGTATTTT	CATSRQLGLTDTQYF
-	TRBV12-3/TRBV12-4	TRBJ1-1	-	TGTGCCAGCAGTTTATTATTAAGTCGCACTGAAGCTTTCTTT	CASSLLLSRTEAFF
few	TRBV20-1	TRBJ2-1	TRBD2	TGCAGTGCTAGAAAGCGGGGGGGCAGCGAGCAGTTCTTC	CSARKRGGSEQFF
few	TRBV7-9	TRBJ2-1	-	TGTGCCAGCAGCCCCCTAGACTCCTACAATGAGCAGTTCTTC	CASSPLDSYNEQFF
-	TRBV20-1	TRBJ2-3	TRBD2	TGCAGTGCCCTGAGCGGGGGGAGCACAGATACGCAGTATTTT	CSALSGGSTDTQYF
-	TRBV6-5	TRBJ1-2	-	TGTGCCAGCAGTTACGGTCAGGTCTTTACGAATGGCTACACCTTC	CASSYGQVFTNGYTF
-	TRBV7-9	TRBJ2-2	-	TGTGCCAGCAGTTTCCGTGAATCCGGGGAGCTGTTTTTT	CASSFRESGELFF
-	TRBV20-1	TRBJ2-3	-	TGCAGTGCGAACACAGGGGAGGGCACAGATACGCAGTATTTT	CSANTGEGTDTQYF
few	TRBV27	TRBJ2-3	-	TGTGCCAGCAGTTTATACGGACAGACAAGCACAGATACGCAGTATTTT	CASSLYGQTSTDTQYF
-	TRBV7-3	TRBJ2-3	-	TGTGCCAGCACCCGGCACGGGGGAGGGGGAGATACGCAGTATTTT	CASTRHGGGGDTQYF
few	TRBV29-1	TRBJ2-7	-	TGCAGCGCTACTACCTTATCCTACGAGCAGTACTTC	CSATTLSYEQYF